These 19 T cell receptor beta chains were sequenced from one sample in a study of patients and donors after allogeneic stem cell transplantation. Via MiXCR, TCRdb re-called the RT-PCR reads, giving one row per CDR3 protein. This sample has over 150,000 distinct CDR3 sequences, with around two fifths found just once. Sequencing used blood, either unsorted or a sorted T cell fraction (not recorded which). The source of these receptors is a human donor who was either an allogeneic HSCT recipient or a stem cell or donor lymphocyte infusion donor (not recorded which). It is not recorded whose cells these are; they may come from a transplant donor.

This chain connects TRBV15 to TRBJ1-2; D gene uncertain. Germline lookup yields CDR1 LNHNV and CDR2 YYDKDF (reference sequence). V was pared by 0 bases and J by 8 bases, with 7 bases between. The CDR3 covers 12 residues. CDR3 DNA sequence: TGTGCCACCAGCAGAGATTCTGGCGGCTACACCTTC. As protein: CATSRDSGGYTF.

Regarding this clonotype: The junction does not match germline at one end; this may be a read error. V is TRBV4-3 and J is TRBJ2-3; TRBD1 agrees at 11 bases. This CDR3 is 15 amino acids long. Germline V lookup: CDR1 LGHNA, CDR2 YSLEER. The CDR3 DNA sequence: TGCGCCAGCACCCAAGGGACAGGGGGGACAGATACGCAGTATTTT. This encodes CASTQGTGGTDTQYF.

This clonotype was picked up a small number of times. The V and J genes are TRBV29-1 and TRBJ1-2; TRBD1 matches at 10 bases. Germline CDR1 SQVTM, CDR2 ANQGSEA. V gave up 6 bases and J gave up 1 base; unmatched junction bases: 14. CDR3 length: 17 amino acids. CDR3 sequence (DNA): TGCAGCGTCCTCGCGCTCTCCGGGACAGGGGATAACTATGGCTACACCTTC. Its protein product is CSVLALSGTGDNYGYTF.

V and J are TRBV12-3 or TRBV12-4 and TRBJ2-1; D remains ambiguous. The CDR3 consists of 12 residues. Trimming stripped 5 bases from V and 7 bases from J, with 9 bases between. CDR3: CASSLHENEQFF. CDR3 DNA sequence: TGTGCCAGCAGTCTCCATGAGAATGAGCAGTTCTTC.

CDR3: CASSTPGDTEAFF. The DNA for the CDR3 is TGCGCCAGCAGCACTCCAGGGGACACTGAAGCTTTCTTT. The V call is TRBV5-1, the J call TRBJ1-1; possible D gene TRBD1, 6 bases. CDR1 and CDR2 (germline): SGHRS, YFSETQ. Trimming cost V 4 bases and J 3 bases, with 10 bases left between them. The CDR3 runs 13 residues.

The J gene is TRBJ2-1, the V gene TRBV27, with D perhaps matching TRBD1 (6 bases). V was clipped by 2 bases and J by 2 bases, with 10 bases between them. CDR3 length: 15 residues. CDR1 is MNHEY and CDR2 is SMNVEV in the germline V gene (reference sequence). As DNA, the CDR3 is TGTGCCAGCAGTTTAGGACAGACAGCCTACAATGAGCAGTTCTTC. It yields the protein CASSLGQTAYNEQFF.

The table lists this clonotype with a few counts. This chain links TRBV5-1 with TRBJ1-4; D not certain. The CDR3 is made up of 15 amino acids. The V end was cut by 0 bases, the J end by 7 bases, with 13 bases between. The V gene's germline CDR1 is SGHRS and CDR2 YFSETQ. The CDR3 DNA reads TGCGCCAGCAGCTTGGACGGTAATGTTTCTGAAAAACTGTTTTTT. Residues: CASSLDGNVSEKLFF.

The table lists this clonotype with a few counts. The V call is TRBV7-2, the J call TRBJ1-3, with a tentative D call TRBD1 (5 bases). Trimming pared 5 bases from V and 0 bases from J, leaving 17 bases between. This CDR3 region has 17 residues. CDR1 is SGHTA, CDR2 FQGNSA, per germline. The chain's CDR3 is CASSAHQTVYSGNTIYF. In nucleotides, the CDR3 is TGTGCCAGCAGCGCGCACCAGACAGTGTACTCTGGAAACACCATATATTTT. The full variable domain, rest sourced from reference TRBV7-2 and TRBJ1-3, is GAGVSQSPSNKVTEKGKDVELRCDPISGHTALYWYRQSLGQGLEFLIYFQGNSAPDKSGLPSDRFSAERTGGSVSTLTIQRTQQEDSAVYLCASSAHQTVYSGNTIYFGEGSWLTVV.

The chain employs TRBV27 and TRBJ1-2; D not resolved. With 6 bases removed from V and 0 bases from J, the gap between germline ends came to 23 bases. The CDR3 contains 18 residues. CDR1 is MNHEY, CDR2 SMNVEV, per germline (reference sequence). The CDR3 sequence: CASSGKNRDQIANYGYTF. CDR3 nucleotides: TGTGCCAGCAGCGGGAAGAACAGAGACCAAATCGCTAACTATGGCTACACCTTC.

This clonotype was counted a few times. The chain employs TRBV6-5 and TRBJ1-5; 7 bases map to TRBD1. J lost 7 bases, V lost 0 bases, and 6 bases had no gene match. Looked up from germline, CDR1 is MNHEY and CDR2 is SVGAGI. The CDR3 contains 15 residues. The CDR3 region has the DNA TGTGCCAGCAGTTACTCGAGGGACAGAGGCCAGCCCCAGCATTTT. Translation gives CASSYSRDRGQPQHF.

This clonotype came up a few times. The chain employs TRBV6-6 and TRBJ1-2; possible D gene TRBD1, 6 bases. The CDR3 is 15 amino acids. Germline CDR1 is MNHNY and CDR2 is SVGAGI (reference sequence). Trimming took off 3 bases at V and 2 bases at J, with 13 bases between the two ends. The DNA of the CDR3 is TGTGCCAGCAGTTATCGGGGGAGGGGGAACTATGGCTACACCTTC. This sequence encodes CASSYRGRGNYGYTF.

The chain is built from TRBV7-9 and TRBJ2-7, with 9 bases aligning to TRBD2. The germline CDR1 and CDR2 sequences are SEHNR and FQNEAQ (reference sequence). The CDR3 sequence is 15 residues long. V gave up 5 bases and J gave up 2 bases; unmatched junction bases: 7. The CDR3 DNA follows: TGTGCCAGCAGCCGAGGGACTAGCCGGACCTACGAGCAGTACTTC. Protein product: CASSRGTSRTYEQYF.

The chain is built from TRBV12-3 or TRBV12-4 and TRBJ1-2; the D gene is possibly TRBD1 (6 bases). The length of the CDR3 is 14 residues. The ends were cut back, 6 bases at V and 0 bases at J, with 11 bases in the middle. CDR3 region: CASRSDRSNYGYTF. CDR3 nucleotides: TGTGCCAGCAGGTCGGACAGATCTAACTATGGCTACACCTTC.

Many counts were recorded for this clonotype. At one boundary the junction diverges from the germline segment, which might be a read error. This chain joins TRBV12-3 or TRBV12-4 and TRBJ1-5; no reliable D call. This CDR3 is built from 11 residues. DNA for the CDR3: TGTGCCAGCAGCTTAGGCCAGCCCCAGCATTTT. Translating it yields CASSLGQPQHF.

The V and J genes are TRBV29-1 and TRBJ1-1; D is ambiguous. The CDR3 runs 12 residues. Trimming removed 5 bases at V and 0 bases at J, with 7 bases between. CDR1 SQVTM and CDR2 ANQGSEA come from the germline V gene. CDR3 nucleotides: TGCAGCGTTCTTCCCCTGAACACTGAAGCTTTCTTT. Its translation is CSVLPLNTEAFF.

A few counts support this clonotype. The chain combines TRBV27 with TRBJ1-2; 9 positions agree with TRBD1. The CDR3 covers 14 residues. With 8 bases clipped from V and 0 bases from J, the junction kept 4 bases outside the gene matches. Germline V gene lookup returns CDR1 MNHEY and CDR2 SMNVEV (reference sequence). Written as DNA, the CDR3 is TGTGCCAGCGGCCGGGACAGGGCTAACTATGGCTACACCTTC. Its translation is CASGRDRANYGYTF.

This clonotype was found many times. The chain recombines TRBV12-3 or TRBV12-4 with TRBJ1-2; TRBD1 matches 9 bases. The V gene end was trimmed by 5 bases and the J gene end by 0 bases; junction bases not matched to a gene: 1. The CDR3 has 14 amino acids. CDR3 sequence: CASSRTGANYGYTF. The DNA for the CDR3 is TGTGCCAGCAGTCGGACAGGGGCTAACTATGGCTACACCTTC.

The chain joins TRBV6-5 to TRBJ2-3; D unresolved. Trimming removed 9 bases from V and 2 bases from J, with 18 bases in between. Germline CDR1 reads MNHEY; CDR2 reads SVGAGI. This CDR3 has 15 residues. The DNA of the CDR3 is TGTGCCAGACTACTTGGAACAGATCCCACAGATACGCAGTATTTT. This codes for CARLLGTDPTDTQYF.

This clonotype has more than one count but fewer than ten. The gene calls are TRBV12-3 or TRBV12-4 and TRBJ2-3, with D uncertain. The CDR3 has 16 amino acids. V lost 2 bases and J 6 bases, leaving 18 bases between the germline ends. The CDR3: CASSLRPLSAHDTQYF. The CDR3 DNA sequence: TGTGCCAGCAGTTTAAGGCCCCTCTCCGCCCACGATACGCAGTATTTT.